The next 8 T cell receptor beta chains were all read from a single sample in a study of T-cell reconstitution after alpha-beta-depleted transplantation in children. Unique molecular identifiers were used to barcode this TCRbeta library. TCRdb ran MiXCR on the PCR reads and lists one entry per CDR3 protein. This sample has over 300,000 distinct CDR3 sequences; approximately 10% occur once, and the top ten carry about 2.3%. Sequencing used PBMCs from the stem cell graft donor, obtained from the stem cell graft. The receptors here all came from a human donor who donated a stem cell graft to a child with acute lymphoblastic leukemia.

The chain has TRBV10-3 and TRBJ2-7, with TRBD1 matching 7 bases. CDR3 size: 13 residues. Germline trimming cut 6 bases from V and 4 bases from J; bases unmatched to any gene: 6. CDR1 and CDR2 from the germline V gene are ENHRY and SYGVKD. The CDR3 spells CAIRSRDSYEQYF. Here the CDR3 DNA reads TGTGCCATCAGGTCCCGGGACAGTTACGAGCAGTACTTC.

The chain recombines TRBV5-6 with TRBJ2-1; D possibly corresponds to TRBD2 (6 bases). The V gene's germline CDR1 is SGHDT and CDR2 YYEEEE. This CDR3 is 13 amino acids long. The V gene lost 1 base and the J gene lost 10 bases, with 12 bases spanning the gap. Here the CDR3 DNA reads TGTGCCAGCAGCTTGTTCACTAGCCCCGAGCAGTTCTTC. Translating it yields CASSLFTSPEQFF.

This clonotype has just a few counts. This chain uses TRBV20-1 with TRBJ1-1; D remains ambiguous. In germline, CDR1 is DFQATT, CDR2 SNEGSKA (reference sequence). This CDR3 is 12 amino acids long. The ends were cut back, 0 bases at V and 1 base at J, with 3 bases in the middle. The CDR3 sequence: CSARDRNTEAFF. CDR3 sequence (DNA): TGCAGTGCTAGAGATCGGAACACTGAAGCTTTCTTT.

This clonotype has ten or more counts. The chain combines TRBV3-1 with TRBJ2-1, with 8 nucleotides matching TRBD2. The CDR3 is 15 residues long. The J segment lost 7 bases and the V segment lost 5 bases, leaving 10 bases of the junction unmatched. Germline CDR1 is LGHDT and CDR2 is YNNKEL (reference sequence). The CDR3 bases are TGTGCCAGCAGCTCGGGCCCGACTAGCGCGAATGAGCAGTTCTTC. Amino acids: CASSSGPTSANEQFF.

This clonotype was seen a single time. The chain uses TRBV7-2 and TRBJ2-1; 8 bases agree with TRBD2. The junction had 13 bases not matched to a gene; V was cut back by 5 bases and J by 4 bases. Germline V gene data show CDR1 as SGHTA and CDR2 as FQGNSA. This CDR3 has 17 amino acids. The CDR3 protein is CASSTVGRAHAYNEQFF. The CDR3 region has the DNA TGTGCCAGCAGCACAGTCGGGAGGGCCCACGCTTACAATGAGCAGTTCTTC.

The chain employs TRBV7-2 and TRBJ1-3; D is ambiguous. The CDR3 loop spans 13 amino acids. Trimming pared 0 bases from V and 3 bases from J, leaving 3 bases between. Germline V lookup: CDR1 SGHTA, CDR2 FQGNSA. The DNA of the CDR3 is TGTGCCAGCAGCTTAGCGCTTGGAAACACCATATATTTT. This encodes CASSLALGNTIYF.

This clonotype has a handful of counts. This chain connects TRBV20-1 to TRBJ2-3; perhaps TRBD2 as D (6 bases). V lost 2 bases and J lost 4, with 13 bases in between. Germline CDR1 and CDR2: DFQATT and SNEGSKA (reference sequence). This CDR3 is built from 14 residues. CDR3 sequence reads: CSARPTTSSDTQYF. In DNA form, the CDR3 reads TGCAGTGCTAGACCTACGACTAGTTCAGATACGCAGTATTTT.

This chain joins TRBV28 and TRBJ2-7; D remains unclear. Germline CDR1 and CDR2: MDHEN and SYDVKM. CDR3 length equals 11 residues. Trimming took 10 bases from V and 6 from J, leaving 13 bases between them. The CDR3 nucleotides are TGTGCCACCAGCGTTATCTTCGAGCAGTACTTC. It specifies CATSVIFEQYF.